The present TCR beta chain was sequenced within a study of post-analysis software for immune sequencing data. This clonotype has just a few counts. Antigen unknown. The TCR beta cDNA libraries contained unique molecular identifiers. Via MiXCR, TCRdb re-called the PCR reads, giving one row per CDR3 protein. This table holds about 430,000 distinct CDR3 sequences, over 30% found once. Study-level points and caveats: Compared with controls, patients had more of five TRBV segments, including TRBV5-6, TRBV5-1 and TRBV20-1. Diversity measured as normalized Chao1 was significantly lower in multiple sclerosis patients than in controls.

V lost 3 bases, J lost 5 bases, and 2 bases stayed unmatched. CDR1 and CDR2 from the germline V gene are SGHRS and YFSETQ. CDR3 length: 15 residues. This chain joins TRBV5-1 and TRBJ2-3; 14 positions match TRBD2. This clonotype was obtained from a girl aged 2 to 9 with multiple sclerosis. The sequenced material came from blood. The CDR3: CASSSGLAGGDTQYF. CDR3 coding DNA: TGCGCCAGCAGCTCCGGACTAGCGGGGGGAGATACGCAGTATTTT.